These T cell receptor beta chains were read from a single sample in a study of T cell responses to AZD1222 COVID-19 vaccine. The table came from immunoSEQ multiplex PCR; TCRdb's copy has only in-frame clones and leaves some out. The sample records approximately 100,000 clones, 80% to 90% being singletons. Sequences were derived from peripheral blood, sampled on day 0 of AZD1222 vaccination. Receptor source: an adult in good health. CDR3s include the opening cysteine and the closing phenylalanine or tryptophan. The D gene is left open where the match is weak. Some rows mark clone size as missing; the rest say once, few, many or name a class of expanded clone.

J: TRBJ2-5; D: NA; size: once; V: TRBV6-1; CDR3: CASSEAAAEVATQYF; DNA: TGTGCCAGCAGTGAAGCGGCGGCAGAGGTTGCGACCCAGTACTTC
J: TRBJ2-7; D: NA; size: few; V: TRBV4-1; CDR3: CASSQGAADLYEQYF; DNA: TGCGCCAGCAGCCAAGGGGCCGCTGACCTATACGAGCAGTACTTC
J: TRBJ2-1; D: TRBD1; size: NA; V: TRBV7-3; CDR3: CASSLTPGQEEQFF; DNA: TGTGCCAGCAGCTTAACCCCGGGACAGGAGGAGCAGTTCTTC
J: TRBJ1-1; D: NA; size: NA; V: TRBV5-1; CDR3: CASSVTVGNTEAFF; DNA: TGCGCCAGCAGCGTCACAGTGGGTAACACTGAAGCTTTCTTT
J: TRBJ2-5; D: TRBD2; size: NA; V: TRBV9; CDR3: CASSVAFSGGQETQYF; DNA: TGTGCCAGCAGCGTAGCTTTTAGCGGGGGGCAAGAGACCCAGTACTTC
J: TRBJ2-1; D: NA; size: NA; V: TRBV18; CDR3: CASSSFPDNEQFF; DNA: TGTGCCAGCTCTTCATTCCCGGACAATGAGCAGTTCTTC
J: TRBJ1-2; D: NA; size: NA; V: TRBV18; CDR3: CASSPWKSSNYGYTF; DNA: TGTGCCAGCTCACCATGGAAGTCCTCTAACTATGGCTACACCTTC
J: TRBJ1-5; D: NA; size: NA; V: TRBV28; CDR3: CASSLISSGEGGFSQHF; DNA: TGTGCCAGCAGTTTAATCAGTTCTGGGGAAGGTGGGTTTTCCCAGCATTTT
J: TRBJ1-6; D: NA; size: NA; V: TRBV4-3; CDR3: CASSQTSNQPNSPLHF; DNA: TGCGCCAGCAGCCAAACTTCGAACCAGCCTAATTCACCCCTCCACTTT
J: TRBJ1-1; D: NA; size: NA; V: TRBV6-5; CDR3: CASSYSGVNTEAFF; DNA: TGTGCCAGCAGTTACTCCGGAGTGAACACTGAAGCTTTCTTT
J: TRBJ1-2; D: NA; size: NA; V: TRBV7-2; CDR3: CASSLALGLHGYTF; DNA: TGTGCCAGCAGCTTAGCCCTGGGGCTCCATGGCTACACCTTC
J: TRBJ2-1; D: NA; size: NA; V: TRBV29-1; CDR3: CSVEDPLTSSYNEQFF; DNA: TGCAGCGTTGAAGACCCTCTAACTAGCTCCTACAATGAGCAGTTCTTC
J: TRBJ2-3; D: TRBD1; size: NA; V: TRBV4-3; CDR3: CASSQDWTGVGDTQYF; DNA: TGCGCCAGCAGCCAAGACTGGACAGGGGTGGGAGATACGCAGTATTTT
J: TRBJ2-3; D: TRBD1; size: NA; V: TRBV4-1; CDR3: CASSHGQGPRNTQYF; DNA: TGCGCCAGCAGCCACGGACAGGGCCCTCGAAATACGCAGTATTTT